These 30 T cell receptor beta chains came from one sample sequenced in a study of blood T cell repertoires in COVID-19. TCRdb keeps only in-frame clones here, not all; method: immunoSEQ multiplex PCR. The repertoire holds approximately 140,000 clones, around 82% seen once, with about 15% in the top ten. Material for sequencing was peripheral blood. These receptors all come from a human donor with acute or convalescent COVID-19. The donor label of this sample is uncertain.

This clone has a handful of counts. The chain has TRBV30 and TRBJ1-6; D is perhaps TRBD1 (6 bases). In germline, CDR1 is GTSNPN, CDR2 SVGIG (reference sequence). The V end was cut by 3 bases, the J end by 9 bases, with 12 bases between. The CDR3 runs 13 residues. For the CDR3, the DNA is TGTGCCTGGAGCCAAGGGGGGGCTTCACCCCTCCACTTT. This gives the protein CAWSQGGASPLHF. Based on the CDR3 plus reference TRBV30 and TRBJ1-6, the full variable domain is SQTIHQWPATLVQPVGSPLSLECTVEGTSNPNLYWYRQAAGRGLQLLFYSVGIGQISSEVPQNLSASRPQDRQFILSSKKLLLSDSGFYLCAWSQGGASPLHFGNGTRLTVT.

The sample holds many counts of this clone. The CDR3 sequence: CAWSGTGFAGELFF. The CDR3 DNA reads TGTGCCTGGAGTGGAACAGGGTTCGCCGGGGAGCTGTTTTTT. The V call is TRBV30, the J call TRBJ2-2; D might be TRBD1 (6 bases). This CDR3 spans 14 amino acids. From germline, CDR1 is GTSNPN and CDR2 SVGIG (reference sequence). V lost 1 base and J lost 6, with 12 bases in between.

A single count supports this clone. This sequence joins TRBV30 and TRBJ1-1; D is ambiguous. Germline V gene lookup returns CDR1 GTSNPN and CDR2 SVGIG (reference sequence). This CDR3 spans 13 amino acids. Trimming left V 2 bases short and J 1 base short, with 8 bases between. CDR3 protein: CAWSPHPNTEAFF. CDR3 sequence (DNA): TGTGCCTGGAGTCCACACCCGAACACTGAAGCTTTCTTT.

J is TRBJ1-1 and V is TRBV6-5; possibly TRBD1 for D (5 bases). Trimming removed 4 bases at V and 0 bases at J, with 12 bases between. CDR3 length: 15 amino acids. Germline lookup yields CDR1 MNHEY and CDR2 SVGAGI. DNA of the CDR3: TGTGCCAGCAGTTCTCTGGGGGGTTTGAACACTGAAGCTTTCTTT. Translation: CASSSLGGLNTEAFF.

The rearrangement uses TRBV5-4 and TRBJ2-2; D perhaps matches TRBD2 (6 bases). V lost 0 bases and J lost 3, with 9 bases in between. The CDR3 spans 15 residues. CDR1 and CDR2 (germline): SGHNT, YYREEE (reference sequence). In DNA, the CDR3 is TGTGCCAGCAGCTTGGTTAGCGGAGACACCGGGGAGCTGTTTTTT. It yields the protein CASSLVSGDTGELFF. Combining the CDR3 with reference TRBV5-4 and TRBJ2-2 gives the whole variable domain ETGVTQSPTHLIKTRGQQVTLRCSSQSGHNTVSWYQQALGQGPQFIFQYYREEENGRGNFPPRFSGLQFPNYSSELNVNALELDDSALYLCASSLVSGDTGELFFGEGSRLTVL.

The chain has TRBV9 and TRBJ2-5; 8 bases agree with TRBD2. V shed 0 bases, J shed 1 base, and the junction held 5 bases outside the gene matches. Germline CDR1 reads SGDLS; CDR2 reads YYNGEE. CDR3 length: 16 amino acids. CDR3 DNA: TGTGCCAGCAGCGTAGGGGCCGGGACTAGCCAAGAGACCCAGTACTTC. As protein: CASSVGAGTSQETQYF.

The genes are TRBV30 and TRBJ2-7; maybe TRBD1 (6 bases). Per the germline V gene, CDR1 is GTSNPN and CDR2 is SVGIG (reference sequence). V lost 4 bases and J 1 base, leaving 11 bases between the germline ends. The CDR3 covers 13 residues. CDR3 sequence: CAWTQGLSYEQYF. The CDR3 DNA sequence: TGTGCCTGGACACAGGGCCTATCCTACGAGCAGTACTTC.

This clone is a singleton in its sample. The genes are TRBV5-1 and TRBJ2-1, with 8 bases that match TRBD1. V was clipped by 5 bases and J by 0 bases; unmatched bases: 10. The CDR3 has 17 amino acids. The germline V gene encodes CDR1 SGHRS and CDR2 YFSETQ. The DNA for the CDR3 is TGCGCCAGCAGATTGACCGGGACAGGACTCTCCTACAATGAGCAGTTCTTC. Its translation: CASRLTGTGLSYNEQFF.

The chain joins TRBV5-6 to TRBJ2-5; D gene unclear. The germline V gene encodes CDR1 SGHDT and CDR2 YYEEEE. This CDR3 is 13 amino acids long. Trimming cost V 4 bases and J 3 bases, with 10 bases left between them. This chain's CDR3 is CASSVLREETQYF. CDR3 DNA sequence: TGTGCCAGCAGCGTCCTCCGAGAAGAGACCCAGTACTTC.

The chain has TRBV7-2 and TRBJ2-2; TRBD1 agrees at 8 bases. CDR3 size: 15 residues. Germline trimming cut 5 bases from V and 7 bases from J; bases unmatched to any gene: 9. Per the germline V gene, CDR1 is SGHTA and CDR2 is FQGNSA. The CDR3: CASSLYRGLIGELFF. The CDR3 bases are TGTGCCAGCAGCCTATACAGGGGGTTGATCGGGGAGCTGTTTTTT.

The chain is built from TRBV30 and TRBJ1-5, with D perhaps matching TRBD1 (5 bases). The CDR3 is 14 amino acids. Germline V gene lookup returns CDR1 GTSNPN and CDR2 SVGIG (reference sequence). Trimming left V 1 base short and J 1 base short, with 8 bases between. The CDR3 DNA sequence: TGTGCCTGGAGTGAGGGGATGAGCAATCAGCCCCAGCATTTT. It specifies CAWSEGMSNQPQHF.

This chain uses TRBV3-1 (or the pseudogene TRBV3-2) with TRBJ1-2; 9 positions agree with TRBD1. CDR1 and CDR2 from the germline V gene are LGHDT and YNNKEL (reference sequence). After removal of 1 base from V and 7 bases from J, the junction contained 7 bases not matched to a gene. This CDR3 has 15 amino acids. CDR3 bases: TGTGCCAGCAGCCAAGGCTGGGGACAGGGCCGTGGCTACACCTTC. Translated: CASSQGWGQGRGYTF.

The gene calls are TRBV21-1 and TRBJ1-2; TRBD1, the table's D call, was not compared with the DNA. TRBV21-1 is a pseudogene segment. The CDR3 is made up of 15 amino acids. The CDR3 loop is CASNEQGKDLRGYTF. DNA of the CDR3: TGTGCCAGCAACGAACAGGGCAAGGATCTTCGTGGCTACACCTTC.

The chain uses TRBV3-1 (or the pseudogene TRBV3-2) and TRBJ1-6; maybe TRBD1 (5 bases). The CDR3 contains 16 residues. Trimming shortened V by 5 bases and J by 10 bases, and 21 bases separated the two germline ends. The V gene's germline CDR1 is LGHDT and CDR2 YNNKEL (reference sequence). In DNA, the CDR3 is TGTGCCAGCAGCAAGCTGTCTGGGGGAGGAGGGTCACCCCTCCACTTT. Translation: CASSKLSGGGGSPLHF.

This chain connects TRBV27 to TRBJ1-6; D is uncertain. V dropped 4 bases and J dropped 10 bases, with 17 bases sitting between them. Per germline, CDR1 MNHEY and CDR2 SMNVEV (reference sequence). The CDR3 runs 15 residues. The CDR3 is CASSSGREMWSPLHF. The CDR3 nucleotides read TGTGCCAGCAGTTCCGGACGGGAAATGTGGTCACCCCTCCACTTT.

The chain recombines TRBV7-9 with TRBJ2-1; TRBD2 aligns across 9 bases. From germline, CDR1 is SEHNR and CDR2 FQNEAQ (reference sequence). The CDR3 runs to 16 residues. The J segment lost 8 bases and the V segment lost 1 base, leaving 9 bases of the junction unmatched. The CDR3 spells CASSLVIGRGGHEQFF. The CDR3 DNA reads TGTGCCAGCAGCTTAGTGATAGGGCGGGGGGGCCATGAGCAGTTCTTC.

V gene TRBV19 combines with J gene TRBJ1-2; 11 bases match TRBD1. Germline-derived CDR1 and CDR2 are LNHDA and SQIVND (reference sequence). The CDR3 has 17 amino acids. V trimming: 7 bases; J trimming: 4 bases; junction bases outside the gene matches: 14. CDR3 DNA sequence: TGTGCCAGTATTCTACACCAAAGGGACAGGGGGAGCTATGGCTACACCTTC. Translating gives CASILHQRDRGSYGYTF.

The chain has TRBV19 and TRBJ1-4; D is undetermined. Germline loops: CDR1 LNHDA, CDR2 SQIVND (reference sequence). The V end lost 4 bases, the J end lost 7 bases, and 10 bases lay between the germline ends. CDR3 size: 13 residues. DNA for the CDR3: TGTGCCAGTAGTAACCGTAGAGGTGAAAAACTGTTTTTT. This gives the protein CASSNRRGEKLFF. Full variable domain (missing parts from reference TRBV19 and TRBJ1-4): DGGITQSPKYLFRKEGQNVTLSCEQNLNHDAMYWYRQDPGQGLRLIYYSQIVNDFQKGDIAEGYSVSREKKESFPLTVTSAQKNPTAFYLCASSNRRGEKLFFGSGTQLSVL.

The genes are TRBV6-5 and TRBJ1-5; D is unclear. V gave up 2 bases and J gave up 1 base, with 9 bases separating them. CDR1 is MNHEY, CDR2 SVGAGI, per germline. CDR3 length: 15 residues. CDR3 DNA: TGTGCCAGCAGTTACGTAGCCACAAGCAATCAGCCCCAGCATTTT. This translates into CASSYVATSNQPQHF.

This chain connects TRBV5-1 to TRBJ1-4; perhaps TRBD1 as D (5 bases). Looked up from germline, CDR1 is SGHRS and CDR2 is YFSETQ. Trimming cost V 0 bases and J 6 bases, with 9 bases left between them. The CDR3 covers 14 residues. The CDR3 DNA reads TGCGCCAGCAGCTTGGTGCGGGGGGATGAAAAACTGTTTTTT. This translates into CASSLVRGDEKLFF. Variable domain in full (rest from reference TRBV5-1 and TRBJ1-4): KAGVTQTPRYLIKTRGQQVTLSCSPISGHRSVSWYQQTPGQGLQFLFEYFSETQRNKGNFPGRFSGRQFSNSRSEMNVSTLELGDSALYLCASSLVRGDEKLFFGSGTQLSVL.

The chain uses TRBV7-8 and TRBJ1-2; 10 nucleotides match TRBD1. Germline V CDR1 and CDR2: SGHVS, FQNEAQ. V lost 5 bases, J lost 4 bases, and 7 bases stayed unmatched. The CDR3 loop spans 15 amino acids. CDR3 sequence (DNA): TGTGCCAGCAGCCTAAGACAGGGGGCAGCCTATGGCTACACCTTC. It specifies CASSLRQGAAYGYTF.

This rearrangement joins TRBV5-1 to TRBJ1-1; 7 bases agree with TRBD1. Germline CDR1 SGHRS, CDR2 YFSETQ. The CDR3 length is 19 residues. V gave up 4 bases and J gave up 3 bases; unmatched junction bases: 21. The CDR3: CASSHEPGTVRAKDTEAFF. DNA for the CDR3: TGCGCCAGCAGCCACGAACCCGGGACAGTGAGGGCCAAGGACACTGAAGCTTTCTTT.

This clone appeared a single time. The chain has TRBV5-1 and TRBJ1-6; D ambiguous. V was cut by 0 bases and J by 5 bases, with 12 bases left in between. The CDR3 is 16 amino acids. The germline gives CDR1 SGHRS, CDR2 YFSETQ. CDR3 sequence (DNA): TGCGCCAGCAGCTTGGCCCCCTTTCTTGATAATTCACCCCTCCACTTT. As protein: CASSLAPFLDNSPLHF.

The gene calls are TRBV11-2 and TRBJ2-1, with unresolved D. Germline CDR1 is SGHAT and CDR2 is FQNNGV. The CDR3 totals 14 residues. Trimming removed 1 base from V and 9 bases from J, with 13 bases in between. The CDR3 coding sequence is TGTGCCAGCAGCTTAGCGGTGAGTGCGAGTGAGCAGTTCTTC. Its protein product is CASSLAVSASEQFF.

V is TRBV6-5 and J is TRBJ1-1; maybe TRBD1 (5 bases). The ends were cut back, 0 bases at V and 11 bases at J, with 7 bases in the middle. Germline CDR1 and CDR2: MNHEY and SVGAGI. The CDR3 is made up of 11 amino acids. CDR3 sequence: CASSYSGAAFF. CDR3 nucleotide sequence: TGTGCCAGCAGTTACTCAGGGGCGGCTTTCTTT.

This clone appeared once. The chain uses TRBV6-5 and TRBJ1-6, with 9 bases identical to TRBD1. The germline V gene has CDR1 MNHEY and CDR2 SVGAGI. V lost 5 bases to trimming and J lost 7 bases; unmatched junction nucleotides: 6. This CDR3 region has 15 residues. CDR3 sequence reads: CASSLTGGENSPLHF. The CDR3, as DNA: TGTGCCAGCAGTCTAACAGGGGGCGAAAATTCACCCCTCCACTTT.

The rearrangement links TRBV27 to TRBJ1-6; TRBD1 agrees at 7 bases. The V gene's germline CDR1 is MNHEY and CDR2 SMNVEV (reference sequence). This CDR3 has 17 residues. V was pared by 3 bases and J by 10 bases, with 15 bases of the junction left unmatched. CDR3: CASSFRQGSGNVSPLHF. The CDR3 bases are TGTGCCAGCAGTTTCAGACAGGGATCAGGAAATGTGTCACCCCTCCACTTT.

This clone has only a few counts. The V and J genes are TRBV30 and TRBJ1-2; D is unresolved. CDR1 and CDR2 from the germline V gene are GTSNPN and SVGIG (reference sequence). The CDR3 length is 12 residues. The germline V and J ends were trimmed by 8 bases and 2 bases, with 12 bases remaining between them. CDR3 coding DNA: TGTGCCCCAATAACGGGGAACTATGGCTACACCTTC. Encoded protein: CAPITGNYGYTF.

This clone was seen repeatedly, ten times or more. The chain combines TRBV2 with TRBJ2-5; 8 bases align to TRBD2. The V and J ends lost 4 bases and 9 bases, in that order; junction bases with no gene match: 10. The CDR3 is made up of 14 amino acids. The germline gives CDR1 SNHLY, CDR2 FYNNEI. The CDR3 bases are TGTGCCAGCAGTGGGAGTATGAGCGGGGGCCCCCAGTACTTC. This codes for CASSGSMSGGPQYF.

This chain joins TRBV6-5 and TRBJ1-3; tentatively, D is TRBD1 (5 bases). Germline assignment: CDR1 MNHEY and CDR2 SVGAGI. V was clipped by 7 bases and J by 4 bases, with 14 bases between them. This CDR3 is 14 amino acids long. CDR3 region: CASTRGVEGNTIYF. DNA of the CDR3: TGTGCCAGCACCCGGGGGGTGGAGGGAAACACCATATATTTT.